Each of the 14 T cell receptor beta chains below was sequenced from the same sample in a study of blood T cells in healthy people across ages. A J-beta primer mix and a sample-barcoded 5' primer were used in a second PCR of about 6 to 12 cycles. TCRdb fed the 5' RACE reads into MiXCR, producing one record per CDR3 protein. The sample has around 670,000 distinct CDR3 sequences, approximately 30% seen once. Specimen: blood. The source of these receptors is an elderly woman in good health.

In this sample, this clonotype turned up a few times. A much larger clone sits a single nucleotide away, making a read error possible. The genes are TRBV24-1 and TRBJ2-5; D not certain. Germline CDR1 reads KGHDR; CDR2 reads SFDVKD. This CDR3 region has 13 residues. The CDR3 loop is CATSATEQGTQYF. The CDR3 DNA follows: TGTGCCACCAGTGCTACTGAACAAGGGACCCAGTACTTC.

The rearrangement uses TRBV7-2 and TRBJ1-1, with D unresolved. Per the germline V gene, CDR1 is SGHTA and CDR2 is FQGNSA. This CDR3 has 14 amino acids. V was trimmed by 4 bases and J by 0 bases, leaving 9 bases between them. This chain's CDR3 is CASSSRVVNTEAFF. CDR3 nucleotide sequence: TGTGCCAGCAGCTCCCGGGTGGTGAACACTGAAGCTTTCTTT.

Ten or more counts support this clonotype. The chain is built from TRBV20-1 and TRBJ2-7, with D tentatively TRBD1 (6 bases). V was pared by 0 bases and J by 2 bases, with 17 bases between. This CDR3 contains 16 residues. Germline-derived CDR1 and CDR2 are DFQATT and SNEGSKA (reference sequence). CDR3 bases: TGCAGTGCTAGAGATTTACGGGCAGGGGCTCCCTACGAGCAGTACTTC. As protein: CSARDLRAGAPYEQYF.

The table lists this clonotype with a few counts. Possible read error: a much larger clone is one base away. The chain uses TRBV10-3 and TRBJ2-1; either TRBD1 or TRBD2 may supply D (5 bases each). The better agreement between TRBJ2-7 and the DNA end casts doubt on the J call. The CDR3 has 14 amino acids. Germline V gives CDR1 ENHRY, CDR2 SYGVKD. The CDR3 here is CANGRDPPGNEQYF. CDR3 in DNA: TGTGCCAACGGCCGGGACCCCCCTGGCAATGAGCAGTACTTC.

This clonotype has a single count. This clone may be a read error of a much larger clone one base away. The chain has TRBV5-5 and TRBJ2-1; 8 nucleotides match TRBD2. Germline CDR1 SGHKS, CDR2 YYEKEE (reference sequence). The CDR3 extends over 18 amino acids. In DNA form, the CDR3 reads TGTGCCAGCAGCTTGAGTCTAGCGGGTGCGGGCTCCTACAATCAGCAGTTCTTC. The encoded protein is CASSLSLAGAGSYNQQFF.

The rearrangement joins TRBV11-2 to TRBJ2-5, with 9 bases lining up with TRBD2. The germline gives CDR1 SGHAT, CDR2 FQNNGV. CDR3 size: 17 residues. J lost 5 bases, V lost 1 base, and 11 bases had no gene match. This CDR3 is CASSLGAGGTRWETQYF. The CDR3, as DNA: TGTGCCAGCAGCTTAGGAGCGGGGGGTACTCGGTGGGAGACCCAGTACTTC.

This clonotype has at least ten counts. The gene calls are TRBV5-1 and TRBJ1-5; D is uncertain. Per the germline V gene, CDR1 is SGHRS and CDR2 is YFSETQ. V dropped 0 bases and J dropped 5 bases, with 9 bases sitting between them. CDR3 length: 14 amino acids. The DNA of the CDR3 is TGCGCCAGCAGCTTGGACGGCGGGGATCAGCCCCAGCATTTT. This sequence encodes CASSLDGGDQPQHF.

The chain employs TRBV4-3 and TRBJ2-1; D is unclear. V lost 3 bases to trimming and J lost 2 bases, with 5 bases between them. Germline V gene data show CDR1 as LGHNA and CDR2 as YSLEER. CDR3 size: 13 residues. Written as DNA, the CDR3 is TGCGCCAGCAGCCACAGTGCCTACAATGAGCAGTTCTTC. It is translated as CASSHSAYNEQFF.

Remarks on this clonotype: This may arise from a read error, as a much more abundant clone is one base away. The rearrangement links TRBV20-1 to TRBJ1-2; 10 bases match TRBD1. The CDR3 sequence is 14 residues long. Germline loops: CDR1 DFQATT, CDR2 SNEGSKA (reference sequence). The ends lost 6 bases at V and 6 bases at J; junction bases unmatched: 10. The CDR3 here is CSAAGTGAGDGYTF. The CDR3 DNA is TGCAGTGCAGCCGGGACAGGGGCTGGGGATGGCTACACCTTC.

About this clonotype itself: Since a much larger clone is just one base distant, this may be a read error. This sequence joins TRBV20-1 and TRBJ2-5, with a possible D match to TRBD2 (7 bases). V lost 4 bases and J 5 bases, leaving 20 bases between the germline ends. Germline assignment: CDR1 DFQATT and CDR2 SNEGSKA (reference sequence). The CDR3 extends over 15 amino acids. The CDR3 is CSANGGWGLDETQYF. In DNA, the CDR3 is TGCAGTGCTAACGGGGGGTGGGGGCTCGACGAGACCCAGTACTTC.

In its sample, this clonotype was seen many times. The V gene is TRBV28, the J gene TRBJ2-7; 9 bases line up with TRBD2. Germline-derived CDR1 and CDR2 are MDHEN and SYDVKM. Trimming at V came to 7 bases and at J to 7 bases, leaving 11 bases not matched to a gene. The CDR3 extends over 14 amino acids. This CDR3 reads CASKIERGAREQYF. In DNA, the CDR3 is TGTGCCAGCAAAATTGAGCGGGGGGCGAGGGAGCAGTACTTC.

This clonotype was counted a few times. Being one base from a much bigger clone, this may be a read error. The chain recombines TRBV10-3 with TRBJ2-3; 7 bases agree with TRBD2. The length of the CDR3 is 13 residues. Germline V gives CDR1 ENHRY, CDR2 SYGVKD. J gave up 3 bases and V 10 bases, and 7 bases lay outside the gene matches. The CDR3 sequence: CARLRGGTDTQYF. CDR3 bases: TGTGCCAGGTTGAGGGGAGGGACAGATACGCAGTATTTT.

Many counts were recorded for this clonotype. A much bigger clone sits one base away, suggesting this may be a read error. V gene TRBV4-1 combines with J gene TRBJ2-1; D assignment may be TRBD1 or TRBD2 (6 bases each). The J call may be faulty, since TRBJ2-7 better matches the DNA end. The CDR3 loop spans 18 amino acids. Germline CDR1 is MGHRA and CDR2 is YSYEKL. In DNA, the CDR3 is TGCGCCAGCAGCCAAGAGGCGGGTCCGGGGGCGCGGTACAATGAGCAGTACTTC. Translated: CASSQEAGPGARYNEQYF.

The genes are TRBV6-1 and TRBJ1-2; D possibly corresponds to TRBD1 (5 bases). Germline V CDR1 and CDR2: MNHNS, SASEGT. This CDR3 region has 12 residues. The V and J ends lost 4 bases and 10 bases respectively, with 13 bases between them. CDR3: CASSVAGLDYTF. Written as DNA, the CDR3 is TGTGCCAGCAGTGTGGCAGGGTTGGACTACACCTTC.